These 26 T cell receptor beta chains were all obtained from the same sample, sequenced in a study of blood T cell repertoires in COVID-19. Profiling relied on immunoSEQ multiplex PCR, and the TCRdb table lists in-frame clones only, not all of them. The repertoire consists of around 85,000 clones, with 87% occurring once and the leading ten covering 5% to 5.5%. Sequencing was done on a sample of peripheral blood. The receptors were sampled from a man aged 60 to 69 with acute or convalescent COVID-19.

The chain carries TRBV9 and TRBJ2-3; 7 bases map to TRBD1. V was clipped by 0 bases and J by 4 bases; unmatched bases: 2. This CDR3 comprises 14 residues. Germline assignment: CDR1 SGDLS and CDR2 YYNGEE. CDR3 in amino acids: CASSVEGGADTQYF. The CDR3, as DNA: TGTGCCAGCAGCGTAGAAGGGGGCGCAGATACGCAGTATTTT.

The chain carries TRBV29-1 and TRBJ1-1; TRBD1 aligns across 7 bases. The CDR3 runs to 14 residues. V shed 7 bases, J shed 2 bases, and the junction held 10 bases outside the gene matches. The germline V gene has CDR1 SQVTM and CDR2 ANQGSEA. The CDR3 sequence: CSAQGGTANTEAFF. The DNA of the CDR3 is TGCAGCGCCCAAGGCGGGACAGCTAACACTGAAGCTTTCTTT.

The rearrangement uses TRBV28 and TRBJ1-1; 7 bases align to TRBD1. CDR3 size: 18 residues. The germline V gene has CDR1 MDHEN and CDR2 SYDVKM. Trimming took 2 bases from V and 3 from J; bases not matched to a gene: 15. The CDR3 here is CASSLGGFRQGDYTEAFF. DNA of the CDR3: TGTGCCAGCAGTTTAGGAGGGTTCAGACAGGGTGATTACACTGAAGCTTTCTTT.

This clone is a singleton in its sample. The V call is TRBV18, the J call TRBJ1-2; 7 bases match TRBD1. The CDR3 covers 14 residues. Trimming cost V 5 bases and J 2 bases; bases outside gene matches: 5. Germline V gene data show CDR1 as KGHSH and CDR2 as LQKENI. The CDR3 coding sequence is TGTGCCAGCTCAACAGACAGGGCAAACTATGGCTACACCTTC. It codes for CASSTDRANYGYTF.

The CDR3 bases are TGTGCCAGCAGCTCCAGGGTGGCCGGGAACTATGGCTACACCTTC. It codes for CASSSRVAGNYGYTF. This rearrangement joins TRBV13 to TRBJ1-2; the D gene is possibly TRBD1 (5 bases). Trimming cost V 4 bases and J 2 bases, with 14 bases left between them. Germline V gene lookup returns CDR1 PRHDT and CDR2 FYEKMQ (reference sequence). The CDR3 extends over 15 amino acids.

V gene TRBV9 combines with J gene TRBJ1-4, with D maybe TRBD1 (5 bases). This CDR3 contains 14 residues. CDR1 is SGDLS and CDR2 is YYNGEE in the germline V gene. With 2 bases removed from V and 6 bases from J, the gap between germline ends came to 11 bases. The CDR3 DNA reads as TGTGCCAGCAGCGTCTCAGGGAGGGATGAAAAACTGTTTTTT. Amino acid sequence: CASSVSGRDEKLFF.

The rearrangement joins TRBV7-3 to TRBJ2-7; 12 bases are a match to TRBD1. CDR1 is SGHTA and CDR2 is FQGTGA in the germline V gene. The CDR3 length is 15 residues. Trimming took 2 bases from V and 2 from J; bases not matched to a gene: 1. The CDR3 spells CASSLGTGGAYEQYF. CDR3 bases: TGTGCCAGCAGCTTAGGGACAGGGGGCGCCTACGAGCAGTACTTC.

The V call is TRBV3-1 (or the pseudogene TRBV3-2), the J call TRBJ2-5, with D tentatively TRBD2 (5 bases). This CDR3 spans 15 amino acids. V lost 0 bases and J 7 bases, leaving 15 bases between the germline ends. The germline V gene encodes CDR1 LGHDT and CDR2 YNNKEL (reference sequence). The CDR3 region is CASSQDGLATGTQYF. As DNA, the CDR3 is TGTGCCAGCAGCCAAGATGGTCTAGCCACGGGGACCCAGTACTTC.

V gene TRBV6-2 or TRBV6-3 combines with J gene TRBJ2-1, with a tentative D call TRBD2 (6 bases). V was clipped by 3 bases and J by 0 bases, with 12 bases between them. CDR3 length equals 16 residues. From germline, CDR1 is MNHEY and CDR2 SVGEGT. This chain's CDR3 is CASSYRGVSSYNEQFF. CDR3 coding DNA: TGTGCCAGCAGTTATCGCGGGGTCAGCTCCTACAATGAGCAGTTCTTC.

The chain recombines TRBV6-2 or TRBV6-3 with TRBJ2-1; unclear D gene. V dropped 4 bases and J dropped 5 bases, with 6 bases sitting between them. Germline V gene lookup returns CDR1 MNHEY and CDR2 SVGEGT. The CDR3 runs to 12 residues. CDR3 sequence reads: CASSSRDNEQFF. CDR3 DNA sequence: TGTGCCAGCAGTTCCCGGGACAATGAGCAGTTCTTC.

The chain recombines TRBV6-2 or TRBV6-3 with TRBJ2-7, with 10 nucleotides matching TRBD1. The length of the CDR3 is 13 residues. V lost 6 bases to trimming and J lost 5 bases; unmatched junction nucleotides: 4. Per germline, CDR1 MNHEY and CDR2 SVGEGT. In DNA, the CDR3 is TGTGCCAGCAGCTCCGGGACAGGGGACGAGCAGTACTTC. It is translated as CASSSGTGDEQYF.

The rearrangement joins TRBV19 to TRBJ1-6; maybe TRBD1 (6 bases). CDR1 and CDR2 (germline): LNHDA, SQIVND (reference sequence). Deletions cut 5 bases from V and 13 bases from J, with 18 bases between. CDR3 length: 14 amino acids. CDR3 sequence reads: CASSSQGGGPPLHF. Written as DNA, the CDR3 is TGTGCCAGTAGTTCCCAAGGGGGGGGGCCGCCCCTCCACTTT.

The genes are TRBV4-3 and TRBJ2-7; TRBD2 is a possible D gene (5 bases). The CDR3 covers 15 residues. Germline CDR1 and CDR2: LGHNA and YSLEER. The ends were cut back, 0 bases at V and 4 bases at J, with 13 bases in the middle. The CDR3 DNA sequence: TGCGCCAGCAGCCAAGAGTCCCAGCGGCAATACGAGCAGTACTTC. Encoded protein: CASSQESQRQYEQYF.

The chain carries TRBV7-8 and TRBJ2-2, with 7 nucleotides matching TRBD1. This CDR3 spans 15 amino acids. Per the germline V gene, CDR1 is SGHVS and CDR2 is FQNEAQ. With 5 bases clipped from V and 1 base from J, the junction kept 4 bases outside the gene matches. The DNA for the CDR3 is TGTGCCAGCAGCCCGTGGACAGGGAACACCGGGGAGCTGTTTTTT. Residues: CASSPWTGNTGELFF.

The chain employs TRBV19 and TRBJ1-1; 10 bases align to TRBD1. This CDR3 comprises 17 residues. CDR1 and CDR2 from the germline V gene are LNHDA and SQIVND (reference sequence). The J segment lost 1 base and the V segment lost 0 bases, leaving 5 bases of the junction unmatched. The DNA of the CDR3 is TGTGCCAGTAGTATAGATCTTCGGACAGGGGGGAACACTGAAGCTTTCTTT. Translation gives CASSIDLRTGGNTEAFF.

In nucleotides, the CDR3 is TGCGCCAGCAGCGAAGGCGGGGGGGCCATGGATGAGCAGTTCTTC. Translated, it gives CASSEGGGAMDEQFF. The chain combines TRBV5-1 with TRBJ2-1; 9 nucleotides agree with TRBD2. Trimming took 4 bases from V and 8 from J; bases not matched to a gene: 10. CDR1 SGHRS and CDR2 YFSETQ come from the germline V gene. This CDR3 is 15 amino acids long.

The chain combines TRBV7-5 with TRBJ2-7; the D segment call TRBD1 is taken from the table without a DNA check. TRBV7-5 represents a pseudogene. There are 15 residues in the CDR3. CDR3 sequence: CARSFPDTGSYEQYF. The DNA for the CDR3 is TGTGCCAGAAGCTTTCCCGACACAGGGTCCTACGAGCAGTACTTC.

The DNA for the CDR3 is TGTGCCAGCAGTGAAGTTTCAACAGATACGCAGTATTTT. It yields the protein CASSEVSTDTQYF. The chain has TRBV6-1 and TRBJ2-3; D uncertain. Trimming cost V 1 base and J 3 bases, with 5 bases left between them. Germline V gene sequence: CDR1 MNHNS, CDR2 SASEGT. CDR3 length: 13 residues.

V usage is TRBV23-1 and J usage is TRBJ2-7, with 7 positions matching TRBD2. TRBV23-1 has ORF status, its function being uncertain. The CDR3 runs to 15 residues. With V trimmed by 8 bases and J by 4 bases, 14 bases remained unmatched. The CDR3 reads CASGMGGSKGYEQYF. CDR3 DNA sequence: TGCGCCAGCGGAATGGGGGGGAGCAAGGGGTACGAGCAGTACTTC.

This clone occurred a few times. The rearrangement joins TRBV7-9 to TRBJ2-1; TRBD2 aligns across 9 bases. The CDR3 spans 16 residues. Germline V gene data show CDR1 as SEHNR and CDR2 as FQNEAQ (reference sequence). J gave up 1 base and V 1 base, and 2 bases lay outside the gene matches. The CDR3 protein is CASSLGSGGSYNEQFF. CDR3 nucleotides: TGTGCCAGCAGCTTAGGTAGCGGGGGATCCTACAATGAGCAGTTCTTC.

This clone was observed a handful of times. The chain couples TRBV7-8 to TRBJ1-2; unclear D gene. V lost 5 bases and J lost 7, with 14 bases in between. Germline-derived CDR1 and CDR2 are SGHVS and FQNEAQ. There are 13 residues in the CDR3. DNA for the CDR3: TGTGCCAGCAGCCCCCTCGAGTTCGCTGGCTACACCTTC. Translated, it gives CASSPLEFAGYTF. The complete variable domain, with remaining parts taken from reference TRBV7-8 and TRBJ1-2, reads GAGVSQSPRYKVAKRGQDVALRCDPISGHVSLFWYQQALGQGPEFLTYFQNEAQLDKSGLPSDRFFAERPEGSVSTLKIQRTQQEDSAVYLCASSPLEFAGYTFGSGTRLTVV.

The V call is TRBV7-2, the J call TRBJ2-7, with 10 bases matching TRBD2. With 0 bases clipped from V and 5 bases from J, the junction kept 7 bases outside the gene matches. Germline CDR1 and CDR2: SGHTA and FQGNSA. This CDR3 is built from 16 residues. CDR3 sequence (DNA): TGTGCCAGCAGCTTAGCGCCCAGCGGGGGGGCCAACGAGCAGTACTTC. Protein: CASSLAPSGGANEQYF.

CDR3 coding DNA: TGTGCCAGTAGTATCCGGACAGGGGGCGTCTATGGCTACACCTTC. Its translation is CASSIRTGGVYGYTF. The chain carries TRBV19 and TRBJ1-2; TRBD1 matches 11 bases. The germline CDR1 and CDR2 sequences are LNHDA and SQIVND (reference sequence). This CDR3 has 15 amino acids. V gave up 3 bases and J gave up 4 bases; unmatched junction bases: 4.

The chain employs TRBV10-3 and TRBJ2-3, with D possibly TRBD1 on 6 matching bases. Trimming stripped 3 bases from V and 7 bases from J, with 11 bases between. CDR1 is ENHRY and CDR2 is SYGVKD in the germline V gene. The CDR3 is 13 amino acids. The CDR3 here is CAISDITGNTQYF. CDR3 nucleotides: TGTGCCATCAGTGATATAACAGGGAATACGCAGTATTTT.

V gene TRBV11-2 combines with J gene TRBJ1-6; TRBD1 aligns across 8 bases. With V trimmed by 1 base and J by 7 bases, 12 bases remained unmatched. Germline V lookup: CDR1 SGHAT, CDR2 FQNNGV. This CDR3 comprises 18 residues. CDR3 residues: CASSLASPGTGGNSPLHF. DNA for the CDR3: TGTGCCAGCAGCTTAGCATCTCCCGGGACAGGAGGAAATTCACCCCTCCACTTT.

The chain carries TRBV7-7 and TRBJ2-1; 11 nucleotides agree with TRBD2. The CDR3 has 15 amino acids. CDR1 SSHAT and CDR2 FNYEAQ come from the germline V gene (reference sequence). J lost 4 bases, V lost 7 bases, and 6 bases had no gene match. CDR3 sequence reads: CASISGLAAYNEQFF. The CDR3 DNA reads TGTGCCAGCATCTCGGGACTAGCGGCTTACAATGAGCAGTTCTTC.